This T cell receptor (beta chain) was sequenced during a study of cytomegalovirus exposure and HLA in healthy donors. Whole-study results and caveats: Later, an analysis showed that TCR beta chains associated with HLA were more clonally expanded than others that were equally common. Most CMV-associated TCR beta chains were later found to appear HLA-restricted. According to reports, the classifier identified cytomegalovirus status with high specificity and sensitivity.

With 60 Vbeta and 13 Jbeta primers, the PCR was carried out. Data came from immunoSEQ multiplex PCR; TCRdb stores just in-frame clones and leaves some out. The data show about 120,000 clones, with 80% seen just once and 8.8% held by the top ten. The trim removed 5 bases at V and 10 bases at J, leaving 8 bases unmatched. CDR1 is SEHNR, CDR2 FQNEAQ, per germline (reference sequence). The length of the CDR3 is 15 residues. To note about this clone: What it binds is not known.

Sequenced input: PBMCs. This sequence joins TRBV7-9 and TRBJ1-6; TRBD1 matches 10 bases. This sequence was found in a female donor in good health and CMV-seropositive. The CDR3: CASSADRGRGSPLHF. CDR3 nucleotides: TGTGCCAGCAGCGCAGACAGGGGGCGCGGCTCACCCCTCCACTTT.